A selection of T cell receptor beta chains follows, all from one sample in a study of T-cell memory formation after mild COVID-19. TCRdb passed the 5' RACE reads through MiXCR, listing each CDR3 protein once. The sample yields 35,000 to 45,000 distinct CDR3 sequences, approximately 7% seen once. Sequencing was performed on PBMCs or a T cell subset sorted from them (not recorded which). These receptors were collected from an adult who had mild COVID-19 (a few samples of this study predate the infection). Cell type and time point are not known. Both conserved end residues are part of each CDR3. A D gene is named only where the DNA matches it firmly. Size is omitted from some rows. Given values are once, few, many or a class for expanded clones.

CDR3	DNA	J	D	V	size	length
CASSPPTSQTNGYTF	TGTGCCAGCTCACCACCGACCAGCCAGACCAATGGCTACACCTTC	TRBJ1-2	NA	TRBV18	few	15
CASSSDGGANYGYTF	TGTGCCAGCAGCTCGGACGGCGGGGCTAACTATGGCTACACCTTC	TRBJ1-2	NA	TRBV7-9	many	15
CASSLRPPTSGQETQYF	TGTGCCAGCAGCTTAAGACCCCCGACTAGCGGCCAAGAGACCCAGTACTTC	TRBJ2-5	TRBD2	TRBV7-3	many	17
CASSYSPRVGTPNTEAFF	TGTGCCAGCAGTTACTCCCCAAGAGTCGGGACACCGAACACTGAAGCTTTCTTT	TRBJ1-1	NA	TRBV6-5	few	18
CASRTITSGDQETQYF	TGTGCCAGCAGGACGATAACTAGCGGGGACCAAGAGACCCAGTACTTC	TRBJ2-5	TRBD2	TRBV6-6	many	16
CASSLEGGHYYEQYF	TGTGCCAGCAGCTTAGAAGGCGGTCACTACTACGAGCAGTACTTC	TRBJ2-7	NA	TRBV7-2	many	15
CASSPGLAGPYEQYF	TGTGCCAGCAGCCCGGGACTAGCGGGACCCTACGAGCAGTACTTC	TRBJ2-7	TRBD2	TRBV5-4	few	15
CSGGDRDYEQYF	TGCAGTGGCGGGGACAGGGACTACGAGCAGTACTTC	TRBJ2-7	TRBD1	TRBV20-1	NA	12
CATLIGGACHGNTIYF	TGTGCCACCTTGATTGGGGGCGCGTGTCATGGAAACACCATATATTTT	TRBJ1-3	NA	TRBV27	NA	16
CASSHPGLPGRYF	TGCGCCAGCAGCCACCCGGGACTACCCGGGCGGTACTTC	TRBJ2-7	TRBD2	TRBV4-3	NA	13
CASSPMAGVGPRNYNEQFF	TGTGCCAGCAGCCCGATGGCGGGAGTAGGCCCTAGGAACTACAATGAGCAGTTCTTC	TRBJ2-1	TRBD2	TRBV12-3/TRBV12-4	many	19
CASSYSGQGNRGQYF	TGTGCCAGCAGTTACTCGGGACAGGGGAATAGAGGGCAGTACTTC	TRBJ2-7	TRBD1	TRBV6-5	NA	15
CSAGDIGSGANVMTF	TGCAGTGCTGGAGACATTGGGTCTGGGGCCAACGTCATGACTTTC	TRBJ2-6	NA	TRBV20-1	few	15
CSARRDRDQETQYF	TGCAGTGCTAGACGGGACAGGGATCAAGAGACCCAGTACTTC	TRBJ2-5	TRBD1	TRBV20-1	NA	14
CASRDRSVPGADTQYF	TGTGCCAGCAGGGACCGGTCGGTTCCAGGGGCAGATACGCAGTATTTT	TRBJ2-3	NA	TRBV2	many	16
CASSQRTGELFF	TGCGCCAGCAGCCAGAGGACCGGGGAGCTGTTTTTT	TRBJ2-2	NA	TRBV4-1	many	12
CASVKAGRETDTEAFF	TGTGCCAGCGTAAAGGCAGGTCGGGAAACGGACACTGAAGCTTTCTTT	TRBJ1-1	NA	TRBV6-2/TRBV6-3	many	16
CASSLGLAVYNEQFF	TGTGCCAGCAGCTTAGGACTAGCGGTTTACAATGAGCAGTTCTTC	TRBJ2-1	TRBD2	TRBV5-5	many	15
CSAQGGTGSGEQYF	TGCAGTGCTCAAGGCGGGACAGGGAGCGGCGAGCAGTACTTC	TRBJ2-7	TRBD1	TRBV20-1	many	14
CASSIKREAFF	TGTGCCAGTAGTATAAAACGTGAAGCTTTCTTT	TRBJ1-1	NA	TRBV19	NA	11
CASSWTSGRYEQFF	TGTGCCAGCAGTTGGACTAGCGGGAGGTATGAGCAGTTCTTC	TRBJ2-1	TRBD2	TRBV27	many	14
CASSRPDRGRFSAFF	TGCGCCAGCAGCCGACCCGACAGGGGGCGGTTCTCAGCTTTCTTT	TRBJ1-1	TRBD1	TRBV4-1	NA	15
CASSQVRQGYEQYF	TGTGCCAGCAGCCAAGTTCGCCAGGGCTACGAGCAGTACTTC	TRBJ2-7	NA	TRBV3-1	many	14
CASSLTPGNQPQHF	TGCGCCAGCAGCTTGACCCCAGGGAATCAGCCCCAGCATTTT	TRBJ1-5	NA	TRBV5-1	many	14
CASSYSWGNEQFF	TGTGCCAGCAGTTACTCGTGGGGCAATGAGCAGTTCTTC	TRBJ2-1	NA	TRBV6-6	few	13
CASSEGTSEAFF	TGTGCCAGCAGCGAAGGGACGAGTGAAGCTTTCTTT	TRBJ1-1	NA	TRBV7-3	few	12
CASSLDLGNSPLHF	TGTGCCAGCAGCTTGGATCTTGGGAATTCACCCCTCCACTTT	TRBJ1-6	NA	TRBV5-5	NA	14
CASRERQGAHYGYTF	TGTGCCAGCAGAGAAAGACAGGGGGCCCACTATGGCTACACCTTC	TRBJ1-2	TRBD1	TRBV6-6	few	15
CASSDALAGREQYF	TGTGCCAGCAGTGATGCCCTAGCGGGGCGCGAGCAGTACTTC	TRBJ2-7	TRBD2	TRBV2	few	14
CASRGGTGDYEQYF	TGCGCCAGCAGGGGCGGGACAGGGGACTACGAGCAGTACTTC	TRBJ2-7	TRBD1	TRBV5-1	few	14
CASSSGTTTYNEQFF	TGTGCCAGCAGCTCCGGGACAACCACCTACAATGAGCAGTTCTTC	TRBJ2-1	NA	TRBV11-2	few	15
CAWSVLPTPEKLFF	TGTGCCTGGAGTGTACTGCCGACACCGGAAAAACTGTTTTTT	TRBJ1-4	NA	TRBV30	many	14
CASSLLSTNEQFF	TGTGCCAGCAGCTTACTTTCCACCAATGAGCAGTTCTTC	TRBJ2-1	NA	TRBV7-2	many	13
CASSLDPGPRVDEQFF	TGTGCCAGCAGCTTAGATCCGGGGCCACGAGTCGATGAGCAGTTCTTC	TRBJ2-1	NA	TRBV11-3	many	16
CASSLRAGQQETQYF	TGTGCCAGCAGCTTAAGGGCGGGACAGCAAGAGACCCAGTACTTC	TRBJ2-5	NA	TRBV7-9	many	15
CASSAILTGTEAFF	TGTGCCAGCAGCGCAATCCTGACAGGCACTGAAGCTTTCTTT	TRBJ1-1	NA	TRBV9	many	14
CSAKGTGVNEQFF	TGCAGTGCTAAAGGGACAGGGGTCAATGAGCAGTTCTTC	TRBJ2-1	TRBD1	TRBV20-1	many	13
CASSPTSGYETQYF	TGCGCCAGCAGCCCCACCTCAGGGTATGAGACCCAGTACTTC	TRBJ2-5	NA	TRBV5-1	many	14
CASSPTLARTTSEQFF	TGCGCCAGCAGCCCGACTCTAGCGCGAACTACGAGTGAGCAGTTCTTC	TRBJ2-1	NA	TRBV5-1	medium-sized	16
CASSFIGGGGRAGNEQFF	TGTGCCAGCAGTTTCATAGGTGGTGGCGGGAGGGCCGGAAATGAGCAGTTCTTC	TRBJ2-1	TRBD2	TRBV4-2	many	18
CASSSRNRATDTQYF	TGTGCCAGCAGTTCCCGGAACAGGGCCACAGATACGCAGTATTTT	TRBJ2-3	NA	TRBV6-5	many	15
CASSASGGYNSPLHF	TGTGCCAGCAGCGCCTCGGGGGGGTATAATTCACCCCTCCACTTT	TRBJ1-6	NA	TRBV7-9	NA	15
CASSFSTWGAEAFF	TGTGCCAGCAGTTTCTCGACCTGGGGCGCTGAAGCTTTCTTT	TRBJ1-1	NA	TRBV12-3/TRBV12-4	many	14
CASSLGDRDQPQHF	TGCGCCAGCAGCTTGGGCGACAGGGACCAGCCCCAGCATTTT	TRBJ1-5	TRBD1	TRBV5-1	many	14
CASSPGLAGAIGETQYF	TGTGCCAGCAGCCCGGGACTAGCGGGGGCCATTGGAGAGACCCAGTACTTC	TRBJ2-5	TRBD2	TRBV11-3	NA	17
CASSPGLAGGPGELFF	TGCGCCAGCAGCCCAGGACTAGCGGGGGGCCCCGGGGAGCTGTTTTTT	TRBJ2-2	TRBD2	TRBV5-1	few	16
CATSDYDGQETQYF	TGTGCCACCAGTGATTACGACGGCCAAGAGACCCAGTACTTC	TRBJ2-5	NA	TRBV24-1	few	14
CASSLGRENEQFF	TGTGCCAGCTCCCTCGGAAGGGAGAATGAGCAGTTCTTC	TRBJ2-1	NA	TRBV18	NA	13
CASSLDPEKNEQFF	TGTGCCAGCAGCTTAGATCCGGAGAAGAATGAGCAGTTCTTC	TRBJ2-1	NA	TRBV11-3	NA	14
CASSGTGSSPLHF	TGTGCCAGCAGCGGGACAGGGAGTTCACCCCTCCACTTT	TRBJ1-6	TRBD1	TRBV9	many	13